One sample yielded the 27 T cell receptor beta chains listed below, sequenced in a study of blood T cell repertoires in COVID-19. The table came from immunoSEQ multiplex PCR; TCRdb's copy has only in-frame clones and leaves some out. The sample holds more than 200,000 clones, roughly 91% seen once. Source material: PBMCs or T cells enriched from blood (not recorded which). Receptors originate from a woman aged 30 to 39 who had recovered from COVID-19.

The chain joins TRBV30 to TRBJ1-2; D possibly corresponds to TRBD1 (6 bases). The CDR3 is made up of 14 amino acids. The germline CDR1 and CDR2 sequences are GTSNPN and SVGIG (reference sequence). V lost 0 bases and J 6 bases, leaving 14 bases between the germline ends. The CDR3, as DNA: TGTGCCTGGAGTGTCTTGGGCCAGGGGAATGGCTACACCTTC. Amino acid sequence: CAWSVLGQGNGYTF.

The chain joins TRBV4-2 to TRBJ1-2; D is unclear. Germline V gives CDR1 LGHNA, CDR2 YNFKEQ. The CDR3 loop spans 13 amino acids. Trimming cost V 1 base and J 7 bases, with 10 bases left between them. In DNA, the CDR3 is TGTGCCAGCAGCCAAGGCCAGGCAGGTGGCTACACCTTC. It encodes CASSQGQAGGYTF.

This rearrangement joins TRBV21-1 to TRBJ1-2; the table's D call, TRBD1, was not checked against the DNA. TRBV21-1 is labeled a pseudogene. There are 12 residues in the CDR3. The CDR3 reads CARRTGNYGYTF. DNA of the CDR3: TGTGCCAGAAGGACAGGTAACTATGGCTACACCTTC.

The chain recombines TRBV6-6 with TRBJ2-1; 12 positions agree with TRBD2. V lost 4 bases to trimming and J lost 15 bases; unmatched junction nucleotides: 10. The CDR3 consists of 14 residues. Germline V gene lookup returns CDR1 MNHNY and CDR2 SVGAGI (reference sequence). The CDR3, as DNA: TGTGCCAGCAGTTGGACGTTGACTAGCGGGAGTCCGTTCTTC. This gives the protein CASSWTLTSGSPFF.

The chain is built from TRBV14 and TRBJ1-1; D is ambiguous. Trimming took 1 base from V and 1 from J, leaving 4 bases between them. The CDR3 is made up of 13 amino acids. Germline CDR1 is SGHDN and CDR2 is FVKESK. CDR3 protein: CASSQGRNTEAFF. The CDR3 nucleotides are TGTGCCAGCAGCCAAGGCAGGAACACTGAAGCTTTCTTT.

The CDR3 coding sequence is TGTGCCAGCAGGACAGGGGTGATCGAGACCCAGTACTTC. This translates into CASRTGVIETQYF. This chain joins TRBV6-5 and TRBJ2-5; 8 bases are a match to TRBD1. Germline V gene lookup returns CDR1 MNHEY and CDR2 SVGAGI. The CDR3 sequence is 13 residues long. Trimming removed 6 bases from V and 5 bases from J; junction bases left unmatched: 5.

This chain uses TRBV7-9 with TRBJ1-4; a possible D gene is TRBD1 (6 bases). The CDR3 spans 17 residues. Trimming removed 8 bases at V and 1 base at J, with 20 bases between. The V gene's germline CDR1 is SEHNR and CDR2 FQNEAQ (reference sequence). The CDR3 DNA reads TGTGCCAGCTCCCAGTCCCAGGGGTTAAGAACTAATGAAAAACTGTTTTTT. Translating it yields CASSQSQGLRTNEKLFF.

The chain joins TRBV5-1 to TRBJ1-4; 8 bases map to TRBD1. The germline gives CDR1 SGHRS, CDR2 YFSETQ. The CDR3 extends over 16 amino acids. V lost 3 bases, J lost 0 bases, and 4 bases stayed unmatched. CDR3 region: CASSSGQAATNEKLFF. The CDR3 nucleotides are TGCGCCAGCAGCTCGGGACAGGCCGCAACTAATGAAAAACTGTTTTTT.

The J gene is TRBJ2-5, the V gene TRBV19, with 8 bases that match TRBD2. The trim removed 4 bases at V and 5 bases at J, leaving 3 bases unmatched. The length of the CDR3 is 13 residues. Per germline, CDR1 LNHDA and CDR2 SQIVND (reference sequence). The CDR3 region is CASSTGGRETQYF. DNA for the CDR3: TGTGCCAGTAGTACGGGAGGGCGGGAGACCCAGTACTTC.

The rearrangement joins TRBV6-5 to TRBJ2-1; TRBD2 matches at 8 bases. The CDR3 consists of 15 residues. V lost 8 bases and J lost 3; bases outside the gene matches: 9. Germline lookup yields CDR1 MNHEY and CDR2 SVGAGI. The CDR3 spells CASGATSGNYNEQFF. For the CDR3, the DNA is TGTGCCAGCGGGGCTACTAGCGGAAACTACAATGAGCAGTTCTTC.

This clone was counted a single time. V and J are TRBV28 and TRBJ1-4; 9 bases map to TRBD1. V shed 6 bases, J shed 8 bases, and the junction held 7 bases outside the gene matches. The germline V gene has CDR1 MDHEN and CDR2 SYDVKM. This CDR3 is 14 amino acids long. The CDR3 region is CASSQRTGEEKLFF. DNA for the CDR3: TGTGCCAGCAGCCAAAGGACAGGGGAGGAAAAACTGTTTTTT.

CDR3 sequence (DNA): TGTGCCAGCAGCCCGGGGGTACTAGATACGCAGTATTTT. Encoded protein: CASSPGVLDTQYF. This sequence joins TRBV7-9 and TRBJ2-3; TRBD2 is a possible D gene (6 bases). The germline CDR1 and CDR2 sequences are SEHNR and FQNEAQ (reference sequence). The CDR3 is made up of 13 amino acids. With 5 bases removed from V and 5 bases from J, the gap between germline ends came to 11 bases.

The sample holds a few counts of this clone. V gene TRBV5-4 combines with J gene TRBJ2-7, with 14 bases aligning to TRBD2. CDR3 length: 15 residues. J lost 7 bases, V lost 3 bases, and 6 bases had no gene match. From germline, CDR1 is SGHNT and CDR2 YYREEE (reference sequence). The CDR3 loop reads CASSSPGLAGGEQYF. The CDR3 DNA reads as TGTGCCAGCAGCTCCCCCGGACTAGCGGGAGGTGAGCAGTACTTC.

The chain joins TRBV6-2 or TRBV6-3 to TRBJ1-5, with a possible D match to TRBD1 (5 bases). V lost 3 bases, J lost 1 base, and 10 bases lay in between. The CDR3 sequence is 15 residues long. Germline values: CDR1 MNHEY, CDR2 SVGEGT. CDR3 coding DNA: TGTGCCAGCAGTTATAGGGGAGGGAGCAATCAGCCCCAGCATTTT. Encoded protein: CASSYRGGSNQPQHF.

The chain employs TRBV19 and TRBJ2-1; 8 bases match TRBD2. The germline V gene encodes CDR1 LNHDA and CDR2 SQIVND (reference sequence). The V gene end was trimmed by 8 bases and the J gene end by 1 base; junction bases not matched to a gene: 13. CDR3 length: 17 amino acids. This CDR3 reads CASEPTAGGISYNEQFF. The CDR3 coding sequence is TGTGCCAGTGAACCTACCGCGGGAGGAATTTCCTACAATGAGCAGTTCTTC.

This chain connects TRBV19 to TRBJ2-1; a weak D match, TRBD2 (6 bases). V lost 6 bases and J lost 9, with 15 bases in between. This CDR3 has 13 residues. Germline V gene data show CDR1 as LNHDA and CDR2 as SQIVND (reference sequence). CDR3 amino acids: CASRLALIGEQFF. The DNA for the CDR3 is TGTGCCAGTAGACTAGCTCTGATAGGTGAGCAGTTCTTC.

J is TRBJ1-2 and V is TRBV28; the match to TRBD1 covers 9 bases. This CDR3 is built from 15 residues. After removal of 6 bases from V and 8 bases from J, the junction contained 13 bases not matched to a gene. Germline-derived CDR1 and CDR2 are MDHEN and SYDVKM. CDR3 DNA: TGTGCCAGCAGACAACCGGGACAGGGAGGGGAGGGCTACACCTTC. This gives the protein CASRQPGQGGEGYTF.

The V call is TRBV3-1 (or the pseudogene TRBV3-2), the J call TRBJ1-2; D unresolved. The CDR3 is made up of 13 amino acids. The germline gives CDR1 LGHDT, CDR2 YNNKEL (reference sequence). With 5 bases removed from V and 3 bases from J, the gap between germline ends came to 10 bases. CDR3 residues: CASSTTSDYGYTF. Written as DNA, the CDR3 is TGTGCCAGCAGCACGACATCCGACTATGGCTACACCTTC.

This chain uses TRBV10-3 with TRBJ2-1, with a possible D match to TRBD1 (5 bases). This CDR3 is 16 amino acids long. Trimming removed 2 bases at V and 10 bases at J, with 21 bases between. CDR1 and CDR2 from the germline V gene are ENHRY and SYGVKD. CDR3 in amino acids: CAISERAGLTTGEQFF. In DNA form, the CDR3 reads TGTGCCATCAGTGAGCGGGCAGGGCTAACTACTGGGGAGCAGTTCTTC.

This clone appeared a few times. CDR3 amino acids: CASSLKGKDYGYTF. DNA for the CDR3: TGTGCCAGCAGTTTGAAGGGGAAAGACTATGGCTACACCTTC. The V gene is TRBV27, the J gene TRBJ1-2, with TRBD1 as a possible D gene (5 bases). The germline V gene has CDR1 MNHEY and CDR2 SMNVEV (reference sequence). The V end was cut by 3 bases, the J end by 3 bases, with 11 bases between. CDR3 length equals 14 residues.

This chain joins TRBV19 and TRBJ1-5; 11 nucleotides agree with TRBD1. V dropped 6 bases and J dropped 6; count of bases not matched to a gene: 4. In germline, CDR1 is LNHDA, CDR2 SQIVND (reference sequence). This CDR3 is built from 14 residues. CDR3 sequence (DNA): TGTGCCAGTAGATCGGGACAGGGGGTTCAGCCCCAGCATTTT. Its protein is CASRSGQGVQPQHF.

Only one count was recorded for this clone. The V call is TRBV6-5, the J call TRBJ2-1; 7 bases are shared with TRBD1. This CDR3 contains 16 residues. The V gene's germline CDR1 is MNHEY and CDR2 SVGAGI. J was trimmed by 5 bases and V by 0 bases; bases with no gene match: 7. DNA of the CDR3: TGTGCCAGCAGTTACTCAAGACAGGGTAGGCACAATGAGCAGTTCTTC. Translation gives CASSYSRQGRHNEQFF.

V gene TRBV28 combines with J gene TRBJ2-7; 11 nucleotides agree with TRBD1. Germline V gene sequence: CDR1 MDHEN, CDR2 SYDVKM. V lost 6 bases and J lost 3; bases outside the gene matches: 1. The CDR3 has 13 amino acids. The CDR3 reads CASRGQGDYEQYF. The CDR3 DNA follows: TGTGCCAGCAGGGGACAGGGGGACTACGAGCAGTACTTC.

Turning to this clone: This sample also contains other DNA sequences that code for the same CDR3. V gene TRBV10-3 combines with J gene TRBJ1-3; the D is unclear. Germline assignment: CDR1 ENHRY and CDR2 SYGVKD. Trimming cost V 3 bases and J 0 bases, with 6 bases left between them. CDR3 size: 14 residues. CDR3 in amino acids: CAISEAGSGNTIYF. The CDR3 DNA sequence: TGTGCCATCAGTGAAGCGGGCTCTGGAAACACCATATATTTT.

The chain carries TRBV4-3 and TRBJ1-2; TRBD1 aligns across 10 bases. The CDR3 consists of 16 residues. The ends lost 1 base at V and 7 bases at J; junction bases unmatched: 9. Germline lookup yields CDR1 LGHNA and CDR2 YSLEER. The CDR3 DNA reads TGCGCCAGCAGCCAAGCGGACAGGGGGTCCTTGAGTGGCTACACCTTC. As protein: CASSQADRGSLSGYTF.

The chain links TRBV19 to TRBJ1-1, with D maybe TRBD1 (6 bases). V lost 6 bases to trimming and J lost 6 bases, with 11 bases between them. The CDR3 is made up of 12 amino acids. Germline V gene data show CDR1 as LNHDA and CDR2 as SQIVND (reference sequence). The CDR3 loop is CASRYEGAEAFF. CDR3 bases: TGTGCCAGTAGGTATGAGGGGGCTGAAGCTTTCTTT.

V gene TRBV4-3 combines with J gene TRBJ2-3; possible D gene TRBD1, 5 bases. CDR1 LGHNA and CDR2 YSLEER come from the germline V gene. Trimming left V 7 bases short and J 0 bases short, with 14 bases between. This CDR3 spans 15 amino acids. The CDR3 region has the DNA TGCGCCAGCAAGGAGACAGAAACTAGCACAGATACGCAGTATTTT. This gives the protein CASKETETSTDTQYF.